The source of this T cell receptor beta chain is a study of T cells after yellow fever vaccination. Overall study findings and caveats: On re-exposure, the response was weaker but peaked faster, at day 5 versus 15.

As TCR cDNA was made by 5'RACE template switching, a universal primer site and UMIs were added. TCRdb fed the 5' RACE reads into MiXCR, producing one record per CDR3 protein. This sample has 140,000 to 150,000 distinct CDR3 sequences; 5% to 8% occur once, and the top ten carry more than 0.55%. The ends were cut back, 2 bases at V and 4 bases at J, with 9 bases in the middle. In germline, CDR1 is SNHLY, CDR2 FYNNEI. CDR3 size: 14 residues. This clonotype turned up a few times. Its matching antigen is unknown. The source was CD4+ T cells sorted from PBMCs, collected 10 days after the yellow fever booster vaccination. The TCR originated in a man aged 30 to 39 who received the YFV17D yellow fever vaccine. The gene calls are TRBV2 and TRBJ1-5; D not certain. The DNA for the CDR3 is TGTGCCAGCAGTGAATCAGGCCGTAATCAGCCCCAGCATTTT. Encoded protein: CASSESGRNQPQHF.